These T cell receptor beta chains were read from a single sample in a study of blood T cell repertoires in COVID-19. The repertoire was sequenced with immunoSEQ multiplex PCR; TCRdb's copy has only in-frame clones and lacks some. Here the sample spans roughly 180,000 clones, more than 80% being singletons. Sequencing was done on a sample of peripheral blood. These TCRs come from a woman aged 40-49 years with COVID-19, enrolled during active disease. CDR3s include the opening cysteine and the closing phenylalanine or tryptophan. D genes are given only for firm matches. Where a row states a size, it is once, few, many or the class of an expanded clone; other rows omit it.

cdr3_length	clone_size	v_call	j_call	d_call	cdr3_nt	cdr3_aa
15	-	TRBV11-2	TRBJ2-3	TRBD2	TGTGCCAGCAGCATCACCGGGGGGGGCACAGATACGCAGTATTTT	CASSITGGGTDTQYF
13	-	TRBV10-3	TRBJ1-2	-	TGTGCCACCAAGCCAGGGTCCGGCTATGGCTACACCTTC	CATKPGSGYGYTF
13	-	TRBV7-3	TRBJ2-3	-	TGTGCCAGCAGCTTGGGCGGCACAGATACGCAGTATTTT	CASSLGGTDTQYF
17	-	TRBV9	TRBJ2-1	-	TGTGCCAGCAGCGTAACGGGAGAGCGAAGCTCCTACAATGAGCAGTTCTTC	CASSVTGERSSYNEQFF
14	-	TRBV9	TRBJ1-5	-	TGTGCCAGCAGCGTAGAGGCAGGGTATCAGCCCCAGCATTTT	CASSVEAGYQPQHF
13	-	TRBV10-3	TRBJ2-5	TRBD1	TGTGCCATTCTCCGGGACAGAGGGGAGACCCAGTACTTC	CAILRDRGETQYF
15	-	TRBV7-2	TRBJ1-6	TRBD1	TGTGCCAGCAGCTTAGCGGGACAGGTTTTTTCACCCCTCCACTTT	CASSLAGQVFSPLHF
14	-	TRBV5-1	TRBJ2-3	TRBD1	TGCGCCAGCAGCTTGGACGGACAGGGTGATACGCAGTATTTT	CASSLDGQGDTQYF
13	-	TRBV12-3/TRBV12-4	TRBJ2-2	-	TGTGCCAGCAGTCCGGTGGTATCCGGGGAGCTGTTTTTT	CASSPVVSGELFF
14	-	TRBV3-1/TRBV3-2	TRBJ1-2	TRBD1	TGTGCCAGCAGCCAAGCGGGACAGTGGTATGGCTACACCTTC	CASSQAGQWYGYTF
19	-	TRBV9	TRBJ1-3	-	TGTGCCAGCAGCGTAGGTCAAACCACCCCCGGGGAAGCTGGAAACACCATATATTTT	CASSVGQTTPGEAGNTIYF
15	-	TRBV6-5	TRBJ1-5	TRBD1	TGTGCCAGCAGTCGACAGGGGGCCGTGGGTCAGCCCCAGCATTTT	CASSRQGAVGQPQHF
14	-	TRBV18	TRBJ2-3	-	TGTGCCAGCTCACCACTCGGTAGCACAGATACGCAGTATTTT	CASSPLGSTDTQYF
13	-	TRBV5-5	TRBJ1-1	-	TGTGCCAGCAGCTTTTCAGGGAACACTGAAGCTTTCTTT	CASSFSGNTEAFF
15	-	TRBV3-1/TRBV3-2	TRBJ1-2	TRBD1	TGTGCCAGCAGCCAATTCCGGGACAGTGACTATGGCTACACCTTC	CASSQFRDSDYGYTF
15	-	TRBV9	TRBJ1-1	-	TGTGCCAGCAGCGTAGGATCACAGGGGAACACTGAAGCTTTCTTT	CASSVGSQGNTEAFF
15	-	TRBV2	TRBJ2-5	TRBD2	TGTGCCAGCACCCGAATAGGACTAGACGGGGAGACCCAGTACTTC	CASTRIGLDGETQYF
15	-	TRBV19	TRBJ2-5	TRBD2	TGTGCCAGTAACCGACTAGCGGGAGTTGGAGAGACCCAGTACTTC	CASNRLAGVGETQYF
15	-	TRBV21-1	TRBJ1-2	-	TGTGCCAGCAGCAAATGGGGGGAAGGCGACTATGGCTACACCTTC	CASSKWGEGDYGYTF
16	-	TRBV3-1/TRBV3-2	TRBJ2-5	-	TGTGCCAGCAGCCAAGAAGGGGTGGGCCCTCAAGAGACCCAGTACTTC	CASSQEGVGPQETQYF
16	-	TRBV7-3	TRBJ2-6	-	TGTGCCAGCAGCTTAATGGCCTCCTCTGGGGCCAACGTCCTGACTTTC	CASSLMASSGANVLTF
13	-	TRBV2	TRBJ2-7	-	TGTGCCAGCAGGCAGCGGGACACCTACGAGCAGTACTTC	CASRQRDTYEQYF
16	-	TRBV28	TRBJ2-7	TRBD1	TGTGCCAGCAGGCCAACAGGGGGCGGCCACTCCTACGAGCAGTACTTC	CASRPTGGGHSYEQYF
14	-	TRBV2	TRBJ2-5	TRBD1	TGTGCCAGCCTCAGGACAGGGGGAGAGGAGACCCAGTACTTC	CASLRTGGEETQYF
15	once	TRBV7-9	TRBJ1-6	-	TGTGCCAGCAGCTTAGGCGGGCCTATGGATTCACCCCTCCACTTT	CASSLGGPMDSPLHF
14	few	TRBV19	TRBJ2-5	TRBD2	TGTGCCAGTAGTATACTAGCGGGAGGAGAGACCCAGTACTTC	CASSILAGGETQYF
15	-	TRBV6-5	TRBJ2-7	TRBD2	TGTGCCAGCACCGACCCGGCGGGGGGTAGATACGAGCAGTACTTC	CASTDPAGGRYEQYF
16	-	TRBV7-9	TRBJ2-2	TRBD1	TGTGCCAGCAGCCACCCCGGACAGGGGCCACGCGGGGAGCTGTTTTTT	CASSHPGQGPRGELFF
13	-	TRBV29-1	TRBJ2-1	-	TGCAGCGTTGGCGCGGGACGAGGCAATGAGCAGTTCTTC	CSVGAGRGNEQFF
11	-	TRBV12-3/TRBV12-4	TRBJ2-1	-	TGTGCCAGCACCCTATACAATGAGCAGTTCTTC	CASTLYNEQFF
15	-	TRBV11-2	TRBJ1-5	TRBD1	TGTGCCAGCAGTACAGGGGGCACGAGCAATCAGCCCCAGCATTTT	CASSTGGTSNQPQHF
12	-	TRBV19	TRBJ1-1	TRBD1	TGTGCCAGTAGTATCGGGGACAGGGAGGCTTTCTTT	CASSIGDREAFF
18	-	TRBV27	TRBJ2-5	TRBD2	TGTGCCAGCAGTTCTCGACTAGCGGGAGGGCCCTCGAAAGAGACCCAGTACTTC	CASSSRLAGGPSKETQYF
17	-	TRBV13	TRBJ2-3	-	TGTGCCATCCCCCAGATGCCCCACACACACCAGACAGATACGCAGTATTTT	CAIPQMPHTHQTDTQYF
13	-	TRBV19	TRBJ2-1	-	TGTGCCAGTAGGTCACTATCTAACAATGAGCAGTTCTTC	CASRSLSNNEQFF
12	-	TRBV21-1	TRBJ1-1	-	TGTGCCAGCAGCAAATCAGGGGATGAAGCTTTCTTT	CASSKSGDEAFF
14	-	TRBV6-5	TRBJ1-5	-	TGTGCCAGCAAGCCTGGAGGGGACCATCAGCCCCAGCATTTT	CASKPGGDHQPQHF
15	once	TRBV7-9	TRBJ2-1	-	TGTGCCAGCAGCTTACCCGGACAGTTTTACAATGAGCAGTTCTTC	CASSLPGQFYNEQFF
16	-	TRBV9	TRBJ2-3	TRBD2	TGTGCCAGCAGCGTGAGCGGGAGGGGGCTCCCCGATACGCAGTATTTT	CASSVSGRGLPDTQYF
14	-	TRBV2	TRBJ2-3	TRBD1	TGTGCCGGTACGCGACAGGGAAACACAGATACGCAGTATTTT	CAGTRQGNTDTQYF
14	-	TRBV9	TRBJ2-7	TRBD1	TGTGCCAGCAGCGGAGGACAGGGGGGGTACGAGCAGTACTTC	CASSGGQGGYEQYF
11	-	TRBV28	TRBJ2-7	-	TGTGCCAGTCAACTTCGGGGCGAGCAGTACTTC	CASQLRGEQYF
16	-	TRBV4-2	TRBJ2-3	TRBD2	TGTGCCAGCAGCCAAGCTGCTAGCGGATACACAGATACGCAGTATTTT	CASSQAASGYTDTQYF
14	-	TRBV18	TRBJ1-6	-	TGTGCCAGCTCACCGGGACTTCTCAATTCACCCCTCCACTTT	CASSPGLLNSPLHF
13	-	TRBV28	TRBJ1-4	-	TGTGCCAGCCTTAGCGCGGAAAATGAAAAACTGTTTTTT	CASLSAENEKLFF
16	-	TRBV7-9	TRBJ2-2	TRBD1	TGTGCCAGCAGCTTAAACGACAGGGTTCGCACCGGGGAGCTGTTTTTT	CASSLNDRVRTGELFF
16	-	TRBV18	TRBJ2-2	-	TGTGCCAGCTCACCGAGGCAGGGAGGGAACACCGGGGAGCTGTTTTTT	CASSPRQGGNTGELFF
15	-	TRBV27	TRBJ1-5	-	TGTGCCAGCAAGCGGACCTCCGGGGGAGGTCAGCCCCAGCATTTT	CASKRTSGGGQPQHF
13	-	TRBV27	TRBJ2-7	-	TGTGCCAGCAGCCCTGTCCAGGGGTACGAGCAGTACTTC	CASSPVQGYEQYF
15	once	TRBV3-1/TRBV3-2	TRBJ2-5	-	TGTGCCAGCAGCAAAGATACAGAAAACCAAGAGACCCAGTACTTC	CASSKDTENQETQYF
15	once	TRBV19	TRBJ2-1	TRBD1	TGTGCCAGTAGTATTTTCCAGGGGGCTTCGGCTGAGCAGTTCTTC	CASSIFQGASAEQFF
16	-	TRBV11-2	TRBJ1-5	-	TGTGCCAGCAGCCGACCCCACGGGGTCGGGGGTCAGCCCCAGCATTTT	CASSRPHGVGGQPQHF